Listed below are T cell receptor beta chains from one sample, sequenced in a study of cytomegalovirus exposure and HLA in healthy donors. The method was immunoSEQ multiplex PCR; TCRdb's version includes in-frame clones alone and lacks a portion of them. This table has 280,000 or so clones, around 90% appearing once. Sequencing was performed on PBMCs. Receptor source: a woman aged 18-35 years in good health and CMV-seronegative. The CDR3 runs from the conserved cysteine through the conserved F or W. The D gene is left open where the match is weak. Not every row has a clone size; where given, it reads once, few, many or a size class.

size	J	V	D	DNA	CDR3
once	TRBJ1-1	TRBV6-6	TRBD1	TGTGCCAGCAGTTACGTGGGGACAGGGGACACTGAAGCTTTCTTT	CASSYVGTGDTEAFF
-	TRBJ1-1	TRBV6-1	-	TGTGCCAGCGGAGGCCCGGTGGCTTTCTTT	CASGGPVAFF
-	TRBJ1-2	TRBV14	TRBD1	TGTGCCAGCAGCCAAGGGGGTACAGGGGCAATCGGCTACACCTTC	CASSQGGTGAIGYTF
-	TRBJ1-5	TRBV19	-	TGTGCCAGTAGAGCTGGTCTACTGGGCAATCAGCCCCAGCATTTT	CASRAGLLGNQPQHF
once	TRBJ2-2	TRBV4-2	TRBD2	TGTGCCAGCAGCCAAGAGTCGAGCGGGGTGGCGAACACCGGGGAGCTGTTTTTT	CASSQESSGVANTGELFF
-	TRBJ1-5	TRBV19	-	TGTGCCAGTAGTAACACAGGGAATCAGCCCCAGCATTTT	CASSNTGNQPQHF
-	TRBJ2-7	TRBV4-1	-	TGCGCCAGCAGCCAAAGGGGGGGGGTAAGCTCCTACGAGCAGTACTTC	CASSQRGGVSSYEQYF
few	TRBJ2-7	TRBV27	-	TGTGCCAGCAGTTTTAGCACAGGGCCCTACGAGCAGTACTTC	CASSFSTGPYEQYF
-	TRBJ2-3	TRBV7-9	TRBD2	TGTGCCAGCAGCCAAACATGGACTAGGGTCCCAGATACGCAGTATTTT	CASSQTWTRVPDTQYF
once	TRBJ2-1	TRBV2	TRBD1	TGTGCCAGCAGTGGACAGGGGACAAGTGAGCAGTTCTTC	CASSGQGTSEQFF
few	TRBJ2-7	TRBV6-6	TRBD2	TGTGCCAGCAGTGATCGTATCGGGGGGGCCTACGAGCAGTACTTC	CASSDRIGGAYEQYF
once	TRBJ2-2	TRBV4-1	-	TGCGCCAGCAGCCACTTAAGGGAGCTGTTTTTT	CASSHLRELFF
once	TRBJ1-2	TRBV6-7	-	TGTGCCAGCAGTTACTTCGGGATCGGAACGTGGTATGGCTACACCTTC	CASSYFGIGTWYGYTF
few	TRBJ2-2	TRBV7-7	-	TGTGCCAGCAGCCGTGCTGGCTCGACCGGGGAGCTGTTTTTT	CASSRAGSTGELFF
-	TRBJ1-2	TRBV6-4	-	TGTGCCAGCAGTGACGGTTGGGGGCCCTATGGCTACACCTTC	CASSDGWGPYGYTF
-	TRBJ1-2	TRBV6-6	-	TGTGCCAGCAGTTACTCGGACAGCTCGTATGGCTACACCTTC	CASSYSDSSYGYTF
-	TRBJ2-7	TRBV2	-	TGTGCCAGCAGTGAGTACCGAGACTACGAGCAGTACTTC	CASSEYRDYEQYF
-	TRBJ1-6	TRBV6-5	-	TGTGCCAGCAGTTACGGACAGATTTATTCACCCCTCCACTTT	CASSYGQIYSPLHF
-	TRBJ2-7	TRBV10-1	-	TGCGCCAGCAGTCCAGGTCCCTCCTACGAGCAGTACTTC	CASSPGPSYEQYF
once	TRBJ2-7	TRBV5-6	-	TGTGCCAGCAGCTTAGGTTTCAGGGGGGCGACCTACGAGCAGTACTTC	CASSLGFRGATYEQYF
once	TRBJ2-7	TRBV7-9	TRBD1	TGTGCCCCGCATTCACAGGGGCTCTACGAGCAGTACTTC	CAPHSQGLYEQYF
-	TRBJ1-1	TRBV11-2	-	TGTGCCAGCAGAAAACCAGGGGTGGACACTGAAGCTTTCTTT	CASRKPGVDTEAFF
-	TRBJ1-4	TRBV12-1	-	TGTGCCAGCAGCTCCGGGACCCAGGGGGCCGCGGCAACTAATGAAAAACTGTTTTTT	CASSSGTQGAAATNEKLFF
-	TRBJ2-7	TRBV29-1	TRBD1	TGCAGCGTTGTTGGGACAGGGGGAAGTGTGCAGTACTTC	CSVVGTGGSVQYF
-	TRBJ1-1	TRBV4-1	-	TGCGCCAGCAGCCTGGGGAGAGAAGCTTTCTTT	CASSLGREAFF
-	TRBJ1-2	TRBV18	-	TGTGCCAGCTCACTTTATCCGGGGGGGACCATGAACTATGGCTACACCTTC	CASSLYPGGTMNYGYTF
-	TRBJ2-7	TRBV7-9	-	TGTGCCAGCAGCCCCGCGGGGCTTCCCAGAGAGCAGTACTTC	CASSPAGLPREQYF
-	TRBJ2-3	TRBV5-1	-	TGCGCCAGCAGCTTGGCCTATGGGGAGGATACGCAGTATTTT	CASSLAYGEDTQYF
-	TRBJ2-2	TRBV11-1	-	TGTGCCACCAACCCCGGACAGACGAGTACCGGGGAGCTGTTTTTT	CATNPGQTSTGELFF
-	TRBJ1-2	TRBV11-2	TRBD1	TGTGCCAGCAGCTTAGCTGGACAGGGGCTCGGCTACACCTTC	CASSLAGQGLGYTF
-	TRBJ2-1	TRBV15	TRBD2	TGTGCCACCAGCAGAGCTACACTAGCGGGGGGGATCAATGAGCAGTTCTTC	CATSRATLAGGINEQFF
-	TRBJ1-2	TRBV30	-	TGTGCCTGGTGGGTTGGGGGGTCCGGTAGCTACACCTTC	CAWWVGGSGSYTF
-	TRBJ2-4	TRBV18	-	TGTGCCAGCTCACCACCGGGGGGTGGCATTCAGTACTTC	CASSPPGGGIQYF
-	TRBJ1-1	TRBV6-5	-	TGTGCCAGCAGCCAAACAGGGCGGACTGAAGCTTTCTTT	CASSQTGRTEAFF